This TCR beta chain was captured in a study of Graves' ophthalmopathy and Graves' hyperthyroidism. Presentation of ophthalmopathy in the donors involved moderate-to-severe activity, CAS ≥3, NOSPECS ≥4 and a duration under 3 months. This CDR3 has 15 residues. Germline assignment: CDR1 SGHTA and CDR2 FQGNSA. V shed 6 bases and J shed 4 bases, with 19 bases lying between them. RNA transcripts were the source from which TCR beta CDR3 regions were amplified. Following a first-round RT-PCR that used HTBI primers, a second-round multiplex PCR was carried out. TCRdb re-called the multiplex PCR reads with MiXCR, one entry per CDR3 protein. The sample comprises approximately 640,000 distinct CDR3 sequences, about two fifths of which are singletons, and 3.3% rests with the top ten. General study findings and limits: Among thyroid clonotypes expanded above 0.001 frequency, most also appeared in blood. Ophthalmopathy progression prediction by the model yielded a sensitivity of approximately 71% and a specificity of just over 72%.

Worth noting for this clonotype: Its antigen is unidentified.

The origin of this receptor is an adult man with Graves' ophthalmopathy. The chain links TRBV7-2 to TRBJ2-7; D assignment may be TRBD1 or TRBD2 (6 bases each). The material sequenced was peripheral blood. The DNA of the CDR3 is TGTGCCAGCAGTCCCGAGGGGGAAGGGAGGTACGAGCAGTACTTC. This codes for CASSPEGEGRYEQYF.